Included here is one T cell receptor (beta chain) sequence, with context. Per the original methods: Amplification of reference gene primers provided the estimated nucleated cell counts. The protocol was immunoSEQ multiplex PCR, while the TCRdb copy is restricted to in-frame clones and leaves out a portion. From that table come the V and J calls and clone size; the DNA was used to work out D and trimming. The sample shows 150,000 to 200,000 clones, more than 75% of them seen only once. The data belong to a study of blood T cell repertoires in COVID-19. V dropped 2 bases and J dropped 0 bases, with 13 bases sitting between them. CDR3 length equals 16 residues. The germline gives CDR1 MNHNS, CDR2 SASEGT.

The chain has TRBV6-1 and TRBJ1-1; D not certain. This sequence originates from a human donor with acute COVID-19. The donor label of this sample is uncertain. The sample taken for sequencing was PBMCs or T cells enriched from blood (not recorded which). The CDR3 loop is CASSEKSGSVNTEAFF. DNA for the CDR3: TGTGCCAGCAGTGAAAAGTCAGGCTCAGTGAACACTGAAGCTTTCTTT.